Shown below are 12 T cell receptor beta chains from a single sample sequenced in a study of Graves' ophthalmopathy and Graves' hyperthyroidism. Amplification targeted the TCR beta CDR3 regions, with RNA transcripts as the source material. The first round was an RT-PCR with HTBI primers, and the second round was a multiplex PCR. Each CDR3 protein gets one entry after TCRdb re-called the multiplex PCR reads with MiXCR. The table has about 740,000 distinct CDR3 sequences, roughly 40% seen once. What was sequenced was peripheral blood. These receptors all come from an adult man with Graves' ophthalmopathy.

J is TRBJ2-7 and V is TRBV12-3 or TRBV12-4; D gene uncertain. Trimming pared 6 bases from V and 4 bases from J, leaving 10 bases between. The CDR3 spans 12 residues. The CDR3 is CASRPIAYEQYV. DNA for the CDR3: TGTGCCAGCAGACCCATAGCTTACGAGCAGTACGTC.

The chain carries TRBV11-2 and TRBJ1-4, with 7 bases aligning to TRBD1. Germline V gene sequence: CDR1 SGHAT, CDR2 FQNNGV. V lost 5 bases and J lost 7; bases outside the gene matches: 7. CDR3 size: 14 residues. CDR3 coding DNA: TGTGCCAGCAGCGCGACAGGGTCGGGTGAAAAACTGTTTTTT. Amino acids: CASSATGSGEKLFF.

The chain has TRBV10-3 and TRBJ1-4; 7 bases match TRBD1. The CDR3 is 16 residues long. Trimming at V came to 2 bases and at J to 4 bases, leaving 7 bases not matched to a gene. Germline assignment: CDR1 ENHRY and CDR2 SYGVKD. CDR3 loop: CAISETRQGSNEKLFF. Written as DNA, the CDR3 is TGTGCCATCAGTGAGACCCGACAGGGCAGTAATGAAAAACTGTTTTTT.

The V gene is TRBV10-3, the J gene TRBJ2-7; 13 bases map to TRBD2. Looked up from germline, CDR1 is ENHRY and CDR2 is SYGVKD. Trimming at V came to 4 bases and at J to 5 bases, leaving 2 bases not matched to a gene. The CDR3 runs 14 residues. In nucleotides, the CDR3 is TGTGCCATCAGTGGGACTAGCGGGAGCCACGAGCAGTACTTC. Its translation is CAISGTSGSHEQYF.

CDR3 sequence reads: CSARLAGDTGELFF. CDR3 sequence (DNA): TGCAGTGCTAGATTAGCGGGAGACACCGGGGAGCTGTTTTTT. The chain uses TRBV20-1 and TRBJ2-2, with TRBD2 identical over 9 bases. The CDR3 consists of 14 residues. Germline-derived CDR1 and CDR2 are DFQATT and SNEGSKA (reference sequence). Trimming at V came to 2 bases and at J to 3 bases, leaving 1 base not matched to a gene.

The sample holds a few counts of this clonotype. This sequence may be a read error, since a much larger clone differs from it by one base. The rearrangement links TRBV7-6 to TRBJ1-5, with 9 nucleotides matching TRBD1. This CDR3 region has 13 residues. After removal of 5 bases from V and 6 bases from J, the junction contained 2 bases not matched to a gene. The germline V gene has CDR1 SGHVS and CDR2 FNYEAQ. CDR3 sequence: CASSRTGVQPQHF. The DNA of the CDR3 is TGTGCCAGCAGCCGGACAGGGGTTCAGCCCCAGCATTTT.

This clonotype was seen ten or more times. The chain is built from TRBV7-9 and TRBJ2-5; 12 nucleotides align to TRBD1. Germline assignment: CDR1 SEHNR and CDR2 FQNEAQ (reference sequence). This CDR3 comprises 16 residues. The V segment lost 5 bases and the J segment 7 bases; nucleotides outside the gene matches: 11. CDR3 protein: CASSTTSGTGGGTQYF. The CDR3 bases are TGTGCCAGCAGCACGACCTCCGGGACAGGGGGCGGGACCCAGTACTTC.

The rearrangement uses TRBV20-1 and TRBJ1-5; 7 nucleotides match TRBD1. V shed 4 bases, J shed 2 bases, and the junction held 5 bases outside the gene matches. CDR3 size: 14 residues. Per the germline V gene, CDR1 is DFQATT and CDR2 is SNEGSKA (reference sequence). For the CDR3, the DNA is TGCAGTGCTATCCTCGACAGGGGCAATCAGCCCCAGCATTTT. Its protein is CSAILDRGNQPQHF.

This chain links TRBV10-3 with TRBJ1-4; possible D gene TRBD1, 5 bases. Germline loops: CDR1 ENHRY, CDR2 SYGVKD. With 10 bases removed from V and 7 bases from J, the gap between germline ends came to 19 bases. This CDR3 contains 14 residues. The CDR3 loop is CATGSPGTGEKLFF. The CDR3 DNA is TGTGCCACCGGGAGTCCAGGGACGGGTGAAAAACTGTTTTTT.

The V call is TRBV19, the J call TRBJ2-7; 10 bases are shared with TRBD2. This CDR3 spans 15 amino acids. CDR1 and CDR2 from the germline V gene are LNHDA and SQIVND (reference sequence). J gave up 4 bases and V 5 bases, and 8 bases lay outside the gene matches. The CDR3 region has the DNA TGTGCCAGTAGTGAGAGGACTAGCGGACTATACGAGCAGTACTTC. This codes for CASSERTSGLYEQYF.

The sample holds many counts of this clonotype. The CDR3 DNA reads as TGCAGTGCTAGGGGGGTGACACCTAGACCCCAGCATTTT. It encodes CSARGVTPRPQHF. This chain joins TRBV20-1 and TRBJ1-5; possibly TRBD1 for D (5 bases). CDR3 length: 13 residues. V was pared by 3 bases and J by 10 bases, with 16 bases between. Germline CDR1 and CDR2: DFQATT and SNEGSKA (reference sequence).

The V and J genes are TRBV7-9 and TRBJ2-5; D remains unclear. Germline V gene data show CDR1 as SEHNR and CDR2 as FQNEAQ (reference sequence). Deletions cut 5 bases from V and 5 bases from J, with 12 bases between. This CDR3 spans 13 amino acids. The CDR3 spells CASSIRGGETQYF. The CDR3 nucleotides read TGTGCCAGCAGCATTAGAGGTGGGGAGACCCAGTACTTC.